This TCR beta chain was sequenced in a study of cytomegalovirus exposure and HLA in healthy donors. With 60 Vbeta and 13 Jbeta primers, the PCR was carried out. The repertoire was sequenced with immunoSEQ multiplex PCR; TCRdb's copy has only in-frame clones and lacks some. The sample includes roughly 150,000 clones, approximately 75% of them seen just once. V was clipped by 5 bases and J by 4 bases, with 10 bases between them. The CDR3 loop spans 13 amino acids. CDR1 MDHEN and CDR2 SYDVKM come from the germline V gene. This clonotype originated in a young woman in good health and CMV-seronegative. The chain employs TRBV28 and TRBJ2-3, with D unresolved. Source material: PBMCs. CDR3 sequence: CASSVTRSDTQYF. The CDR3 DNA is TGTGCCAGCAGTGTCACGCGATCAGATACGCAGTATTTT.